Presented here are 5 T cell receptor beta chains from one specimen sequenced in a study of siplizumab effects on memory and regulatory T cells. Data came from immunoSEQ multiplex PCR; TCRdb stores just in-frame clones and leaves some out. The sample carries 100,000 or so clones, 93% recorded once. The sample taken for sequencing was CD4+ T cells sorted from blood. Receptors were obtained from a human donor in good health.

This clone turned up a few times. The V call is TRBV2, the J call TRBJ1-5; D not certain. Trimming removed 6 bases from V and 7 bases from J, with 10 bases in between. There are 12 residues in the CDR3. Germline lookup yields CDR1 SNHLY and CDR2 FYNNEI. This CDR3 is CASRRVQQPQHF. CDR3 bases: TGTGCCAGCAGGAGGGTCCAACAGCCCCAGCATTTT.

V is TRBV7-2 and J is TRBJ1-2, with 9 bases that match TRBD1. CDR1 and CDR2 from the germline V gene are SGHTA and FQGNSA. The V gene end was trimmed by 5 bases and the J gene end by 3 bases; junction bases not matched to a gene: 4. The CDR3 length is 14 residues. The CDR3 DNA sequence: TGTGCCAGCAGCAGACAGGGGGGAGACTATGGCTACACCTTC. Its protein product is CASSRQGGDYGYTF.

Only one count was recorded for this clone. V usage is TRBV4-1 and J usage is TRBJ1-4; 12 bases align to TRBD1. V lost 0 bases to trimming and J lost 10 bases; unmatched junction nucleotides: 18. CDR1 and CDR2 from the germline V gene are MGHRA and YSYEKL. This CDR3 spans 20 amino acids. The CDR3 reads CASSQDLSRDRGPNRRKLFF. For the CDR3, the DNA is TGCGCCAGCAGCCAAGATCTTAGCCGGGACAGGGGGCCCAACCGGCGAAAACTGTTTTTT.

The chain joins TRBV2 to TRBJ2-7; 11 bases line up with TRBD1. Germline loops: CDR1 SNHLY, CDR2 FYNNEI. The trim removed 3 bases at V and 4 bases at J, leaving 2 bases unmatched. This CDR3 is built from 14 residues. The CDR3 here is CASSEDRGLYEQYF. In DNA form, the CDR3 reads TGTGCCAGCAGTGAGGACAGGGGGCTATACGAGCAGTACTTC.

This sequence joins TRBV5-1 and TRBJ2-7, with D tentatively TRBD1 or TRBD2 (8 bases each). This CDR3 is 16 amino acids long. Trimming took 4 bases from V and 6 from J, leaving 23 bases between them. Per the germline V gene, CDR1 is SGHRS and CDR2 is YFSETQ. CDR3 nucleotide sequence: TGCGCCAGCAGCCCCCGGGGGGGGCAGGGGGCTGGCGAGCAGTACTTC. Translation gives CASSPRGGQGAGEQYF. Variable domain in full (rest from reference TRBV5-1 and TRBJ2-7): KAGVTQTPRYLIKTRGQQVTLSCSPISGHRSVSWYQQTPGQGLQFLFEYFSETQRNKGNFPGRFSGRQFSNSRSEMNVSTLELGDSALYLCASSPRGGQGAGEQYFGPGTRLTVT.